This T cell receptor beta chain stems from a study of T cells expressing NK-cell markers. Study in general: Sequencing covered eight donors, seven HCMV-seropositive and one seronegative.

No DNA is given; TCRdb re-called the 5' RACE reads and lists each CDR3 protein once. This table lists roughly 420,000 distinct CDR3 sequences. Study-wide findings and caveats: The study found these clonotypes also leading the CD3+CD56-NKG2C+ fraction in a few donors.

The CDR3 runs to 16 residues. As regards this clonotype: Its antigen is unknown.

This sequence was found in a woman aged 18 to 75 in good health. J is TRBJ2-2 and V is TRBV12-3 or TRBV12-4; there is no DNA to check the TCRdb D call of TRBD1. Sequences were obtained from blood T cells: a sorted CD56 or NKG2C T cell subset, CD4+ or CD8+ T cells, or bulk PBMC T cells (not recorded which). CDR3 residues: CASSRAGTLEWGELFF.